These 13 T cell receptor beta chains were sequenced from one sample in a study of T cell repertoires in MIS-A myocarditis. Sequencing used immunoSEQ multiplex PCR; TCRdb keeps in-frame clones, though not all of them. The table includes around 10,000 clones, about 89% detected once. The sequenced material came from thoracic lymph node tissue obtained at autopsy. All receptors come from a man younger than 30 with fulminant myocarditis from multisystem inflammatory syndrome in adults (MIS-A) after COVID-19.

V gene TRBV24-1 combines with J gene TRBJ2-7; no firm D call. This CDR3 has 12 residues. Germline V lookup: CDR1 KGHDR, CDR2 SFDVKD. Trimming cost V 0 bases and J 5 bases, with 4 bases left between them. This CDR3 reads CATSDLGDEQYF. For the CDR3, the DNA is TGTGCCACCAGTGATTTGGGTGACGAGCAGTACTTC.

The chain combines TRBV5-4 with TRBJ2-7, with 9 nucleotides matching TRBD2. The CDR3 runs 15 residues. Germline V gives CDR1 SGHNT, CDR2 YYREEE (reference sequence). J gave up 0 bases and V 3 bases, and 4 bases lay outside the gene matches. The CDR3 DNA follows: TGTGCCAGCAGCTCGACTAGCGGTTACTCCTACGAGCAGTACTTC. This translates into CASSSTSGYSYEQYF.

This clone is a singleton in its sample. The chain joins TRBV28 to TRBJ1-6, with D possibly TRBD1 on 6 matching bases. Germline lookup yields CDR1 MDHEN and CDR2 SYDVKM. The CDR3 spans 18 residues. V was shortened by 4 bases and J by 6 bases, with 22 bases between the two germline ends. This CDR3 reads CASSSTGHFSTSNSPLHF. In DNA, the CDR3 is TGTGCCAGCAGTTCAACGGGACATTTTTCTACCAGTAATTCACCCCTCCACTTT.

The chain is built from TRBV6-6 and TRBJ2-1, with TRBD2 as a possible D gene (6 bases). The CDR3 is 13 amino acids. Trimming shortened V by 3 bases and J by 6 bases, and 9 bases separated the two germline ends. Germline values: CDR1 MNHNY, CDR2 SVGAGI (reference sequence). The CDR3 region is CASSYAGSNEQFF. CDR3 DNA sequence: TGTGCCAGCAGTTATGCGGGGAGCAATGAGCAGTTCTTC.

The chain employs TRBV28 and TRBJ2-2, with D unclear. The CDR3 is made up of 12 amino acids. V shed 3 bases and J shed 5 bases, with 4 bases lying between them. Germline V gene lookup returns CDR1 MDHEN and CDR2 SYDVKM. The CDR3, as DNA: TGTGCCAGCAGTTTCCAGACCGGGGAGCTGTTTTTT. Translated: CASSFQTGELFF. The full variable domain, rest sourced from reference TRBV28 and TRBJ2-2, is DVKVTQSSRYLVKRTGEKVFLECVQDMDHENMFWYRQDPGLGLRLIYFSYDVKMKEKGDIPEGYSVSREKKERFSLILESASTNQTSMYLCASSFQTGELFFGEGSRLTVL.

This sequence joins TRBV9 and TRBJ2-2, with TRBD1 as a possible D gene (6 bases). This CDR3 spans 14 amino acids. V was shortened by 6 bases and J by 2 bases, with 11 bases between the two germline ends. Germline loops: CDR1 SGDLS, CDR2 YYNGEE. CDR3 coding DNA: TGTGCCAGCAACCCGGGACACAACACCGGGGAGCTGTTTTTT. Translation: CASNPGHNTGELFF.

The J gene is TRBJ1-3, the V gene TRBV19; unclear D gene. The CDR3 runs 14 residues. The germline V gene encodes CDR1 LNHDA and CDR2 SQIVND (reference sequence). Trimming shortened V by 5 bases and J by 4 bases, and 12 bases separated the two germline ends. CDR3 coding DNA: TGTGCCAGTAGTCCTTCGCAGGTCGGAAACACCATATATTTT. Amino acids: CASSPSQVGNTIYF.

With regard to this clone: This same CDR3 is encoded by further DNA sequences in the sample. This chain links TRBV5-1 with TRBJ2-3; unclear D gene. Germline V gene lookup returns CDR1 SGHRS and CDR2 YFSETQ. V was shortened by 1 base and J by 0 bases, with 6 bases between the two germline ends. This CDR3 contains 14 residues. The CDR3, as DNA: TGCGCCAGCAGCTTGCTGGCTAGCACAGATACGCAGTATTTT. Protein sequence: CASSLLASTDTQYF.

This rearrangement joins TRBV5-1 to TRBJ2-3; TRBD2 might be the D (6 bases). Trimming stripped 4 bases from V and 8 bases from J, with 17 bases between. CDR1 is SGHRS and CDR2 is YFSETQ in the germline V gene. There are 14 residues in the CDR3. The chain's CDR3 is CASSPLGGDSTQYF. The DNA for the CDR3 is TGCGCCAGCAGCCCGTTAGGAGGGGACTCTACGCAGTATTTT. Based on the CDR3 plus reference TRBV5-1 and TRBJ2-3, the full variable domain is KAGVTQTPRYLIKTRGQQVTLSCSPISGHRSVSWYQQTPGQGLQFLFEYFSETQRNKGNFPGRFSGRQFSNSRSEMNVSTLELGDSALYLCASSPLGGDSTQYFGPGTRLTVL.

The CDR3 here is CAISEYSTAYNQPQHF. In DNA, the CDR3 is TGTGCCATCAGTGAGTATTCGACAGCCTACAATCAGCCCCAGCATTTT. The chain is built from TRBV10-3 and TRBJ1-5, with D possibly being TRBD1 (5 bases). CDR1 and CDR2 from the germline V gene are ENHRY and SYGVKD. This CDR3 contains 16 residues. Between the trimmed V and J ends, which lost 1 base and 3 bases, there was a span of 13 bases.

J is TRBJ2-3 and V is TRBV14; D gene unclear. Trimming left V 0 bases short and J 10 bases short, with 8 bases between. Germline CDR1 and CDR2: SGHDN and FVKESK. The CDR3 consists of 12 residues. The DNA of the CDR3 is TGTGCCAGCAGCCAAGATAGGGTCGCGCAGTATTTT. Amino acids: CASSQDRVAQYF. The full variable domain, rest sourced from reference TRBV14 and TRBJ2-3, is EAGVTQFPSHSVIEKGQTVTLRCDPISGHDNLYWYRRVMGKEIKFLLHFVKESKQDESGMPNNRFLAERTGGTYSTLKVQPAELEDSGVYFCASSQDRVAQYFGPGTRLTVL.

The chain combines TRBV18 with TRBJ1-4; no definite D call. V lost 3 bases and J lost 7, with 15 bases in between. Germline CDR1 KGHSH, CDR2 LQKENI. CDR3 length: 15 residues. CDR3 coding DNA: TGTGCCAGCTCACCCCCAGGCGGCCGTAGTGAAAAACTGTTTTTT. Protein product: CASSPPGGRSEKLFF.

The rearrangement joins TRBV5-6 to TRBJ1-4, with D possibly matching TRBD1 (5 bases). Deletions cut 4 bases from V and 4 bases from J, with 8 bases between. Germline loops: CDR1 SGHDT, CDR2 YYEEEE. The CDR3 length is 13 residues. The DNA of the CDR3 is TGTGCCAGCAGCAGTCAGGGTAATGAAAAACTGTTTTTT. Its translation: CASSSQGNEKLFF. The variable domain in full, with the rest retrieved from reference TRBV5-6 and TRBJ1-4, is DAGVTQSPTHLIKTRGQQVTLRCSPKSGHDTVSWYQQALGQGPQFIFQYYEEEERQRGNFPDRFSGHQFPNYSSELNVNALLLGDSALYLCASSSQGNEKLFFGSGTQLSVL.